A selection of T cell receptor beta chains follows, all from one sample in a study of spatial heterogeneity in lung cancer. MiXCR was run by TCRdb on the 5' RACE reads, yielding one entry per CDR3 protein. The repertoire holds about 2,500 distinct CDR3 sequences, 4.5% to 6% seen once, with 15% to 20% in the top ten. The sequencing used lung tumor tissue, collected at surgery. These receptors originate from a male donor with early-stage non-small cell lung cancer. The CDR3 runs from the conserved cysteine through the conserved F or W. D genes are given only for firm matches. Clone size is not always given. Where it is, it says once, few, many or a class for expanded clones.

D	size	J	length	V	DNA	CDR3
-	medium-sized	TRBJ1-3	12	TRBV12-3/TRBV12-4	TGTGCCAGCAGACCTTCCGGAAACACCATATATTTT	CASRPSGNTIYF
-	many	TRBJ2-1	15	TRBV12-3/TRBV12-4	TGTGCCAGCAGTTTTTCGGCAGGAGCCTACAATGAGCAGTTCTTC	CASSFSAGAYNEQFF
TRBD1	medium-sized	TRBJ2-3	16	TRBV12-3/TRBV12-4	TGTGCCAGCAGTTTAGCGAAAGGGACAGGGGCAGATACGCAGTATTTT	CASSLAKGTGADTQYF
TRBD2	medium-sized	TRBJ2-1	16	TRBV11-3	TGTGCCAGCAGCTTAGGAGAGACTAGCGGGATAAATGAGCAGTTCTTC	CASSLGETSGINEQFF
TRBD1	medium-sized	TRBJ1-4	16	TRBV6-5	TGTGCCAGCAGTTGGTCCCCCGGGACAGGCGGAGAAAAACTGTTTTTT	CASSWSPGTGGEKLFF
TRBD1	medium-sized	TRBJ1-4	15	TRBV6-1	TGTGCCAGCGGAGGCGACAGGGGTTTGAGTGAAAAACTGTTTTTT	CASGGDRGLSEKLFF
TRBD1	many	TRBJ2-7	14	TRBV7-8	TGTGCCAGCAGCTTAGGGACAGGGACCTACGAGCAGTACTTC	CASSLGTGTYEQYF
-	-	TRBJ2-3	12	TRBV5-1	TGCGCCAGCAGCTGGGCGGCAGATACGCAGTATTTT	CASSWAADTQYF
-	medium-sized	TRBJ1-1	16	TRBV11-2	TGTGCCAGCAGCTTACCGGAACAGAGATTGAACACTGAAGCTTTCTTT	CASSLPEQRLNTEAFF
TRBD1	medium-sized	TRBJ1-1	15	TRBV7-9	TGTGCCAGCAGCTCAGGGGGACAGGGGAAGGCTGAAGCTTTCTTT	CASSSGGQGKAEAFF
-	many	TRBJ1-4	12	TRBV28	TGTGCCAGCAATACAGGGAAAGAAAAACTGTTTTTT	CASNTGKEKLFF
-	-	TRBJ2-1	12	TRBV7-3	TGTGCCAGCAGCGTTCCCTCCGGGGAGCAGTTCTTC	CASSVPSGEQFF
TRBD2	medium-sized	TRBJ2-3	23	TRBV7-8	TGTGCCAGCAGCTTAGGAATCCCTAATCCTTTAATTGCTCTAGCGGGGAGCACAGATACGCAGTATTTT	CASSLGIPNPLIALAGSTDTQYF
-	large	TRBJ2-7	13	TRBV20-1	TGCAGTGCGGCCGCCGGACCTTCCTACGAGCAGTACTTC	CSAAAGPSYEQYF
-	many	TRBJ2-7	14	TRBV5-1	TGCGCCAGCAGCTTGGCCCCCACAGGGAACGAGCAGTACTTC	CASSLAPTGNEQYF
-	large	TRBJ1-5	11	TRBV12-3/TRBV12-4	TGTGCCAGCAGTATGGGACACCTTCAGCATTTT	CASSMGHLQHF
TRBD2	few	TRBJ2-2	15	TRBV5-1	TGCGCCAGCAGGCTAGCGGGAGCGAACACCGGGGAGCTGTTTTTT	CASRLAGANTGELFF
TRBD1	many	TRBJ1-5	17	TRBV18	TGTGCCAGCTCACGCGGACAGGGCAGCGGTGGCAATCAGCCCCAGCATTTT	CASSRGQGSGGNQPQHF
-	medium-sized	TRBJ2-1	12	TRBV25-1	TGTGCCAGCACTAGCAGGGGCAATGAGCAGTTCTTC	CASTSRGNEQFF
TRBD1	few	TRBJ2-2	15	TRBV7-2	TGTGCCAGCAGAACACAGGGGGCAGGCACCGGGGAGCTGTTTTTT	CASRTQGAGTGELFF
TRBD1	many	TRBJ1-1	14	TRBV2	TGTGCCAGCAGTGGACAGGGAAGTGAAACTGAAGCTTTCTTT	CASSGQGSETEAFF
TRBD1	medium-sized	TRBJ1-2	12	TRBV7-2	TGTGCCAGCAGCAGGGACAGTCCGGGCTACACCTTC	CASSRDSPGYTF
-	medium-sized	TRBJ1-5	14	TRBV6-5	TGTGCCAGTATGGCACGGAGGGACTCGGGGCCCCAGCATTTT	CASMARRDSGPQHF
TRBD1	medium-sized	TRBJ1-1	15	TRBV6-6	TGTGCCAGCATCTTACAGGGGACTATGAACACTGAAGCTTTCTTT	CASILQGTMNTEAFF
TRBD1	many	TRBJ2-1	16	TRBV6-2/TRBV6-3	TGTGCCAGCAGTTACTACGGACAGGGCTCCTACAATGAGCAGTTCTTC	CASSYYGQGSYNEQFF
-	-	TRBJ2-5	11	TRBV7-2	TGTGCCAGCGCGCGCGAGGGGACCCAGTACTTC	CASAREGTQYF
TRBD1	medium-sized	TRBJ1-5	15	TRBV7-2	TGTGCCAGCAGCCCTAGAGCCGGGACAGGGGAGCCCCAGCATTTT	CASSPRAGTGEPQHF
-	large	TRBJ2-5	13	TRBV7-9	TGTGCCAGCAGCTTCAACAGGCAAGAGACCCAGTACTTC	CASSFNRQETQYF
TRBD1	medium-sized	TRBJ2-1	16	TRBV6-6	TGTGCCAGCAGTTCTCTACCGGGACAGGGACACAATGAGCAGTTCTTC	CASSSLPGQGHNEQFF
-	medium-sized	TRBJ1-2	14	TRBV6-5	TGTGCCAGCAGGCCGGGTTCGACCTTCTATGGCTACACCTTC	CASRPGSTFYGYTF
TRBD2	-	TRBJ2-1	16	TRBV7-2	TGTGCCAGCAGCTTAGTTGCGACTAGCGGATACAATGAGCAGTTCTTC	CASSLVATSGYNEQFF
TRBD2	many	TRBJ2-7	14	TRBV19	TGTGCCAGTAGTATAGCGGGACTAGCGCAGGAGCAGTACTTC	CASSIAGLAQEQYF
-	many	TRBJ2-5	15	TRBV12-5	TGTGCTAGTGGTTTGAGGTCGGGAGCCCGAGAGACCCAGTACTTC	CASGLRSGARETQYF
-	medium-sized	TRBJ1-2	16	TRBV20-1	TGCAGTGCTAGAGATCGGTCCCAGGGAGATAGAAATGGCTACACCTTC	CSARDRSQGDRNGYTF
TRBD2	medium-sized	TRBJ2-2	15	TRBV12-3/TRBV12-4	TGTGCCAGCAGTTCGGTCCTAGCGGCCACCGGGGAGCTGTTTTTT	CASSSVLAATGELFF
-	medium-sized	TRBJ1-4	12	TRBV6-2/TRBV6-3	TGTGCCAGCAGTTACTCGCGGCAAAAACTGTTTTTT	CASSYSRQKLFF
TRBD1	medium-sized	TRBJ1-2	15	TRBV5-4	TGTGCCAGCAGCTCGCAAGGGACAGCTAACTATGGCTACACCTTC	CASSSQGTANYGYTF
-	medium-sized	TRBJ1-2	13	TRBV5-1	TGCGCCAGCAGCTTGGTCAGGGACGGTGGCTACACCTTC	CASSLVRDGGYTF
-	large	TRBJ1-4	12	TRBV7-9	TGTGCCAGCAGCTTCTCCTTTGAAAAACTGTTTTTT	CASSFSFEKLFF
TRBD1	many	TRBJ2-7	14	TRBV6-5	TGTGCCAGCAGTATCTCCAGGGGGCCCTTTGAGCAGTACTTC	CASSISRGPFEQYF